This T cell receptor beta chain was retrieved from a study of cytomegalovirus exposure and HLA in healthy donors listed by TCRdb under 2017. Some background on the complete study: According to an earlier analysis of 550 to 700 of the donors, 150 million to 200 million T cells yielded 95 million to 140 million unique TCR beta sequences and roughly 280 Gb of sequence data. An early release that covered some 640 HLA-typed donors contained approximately 320 gigabases of sequencing data and 70 million to 100 million unique TCR sequences. Of the 350 to 400 genotyped donors, roughly 85% fell in the genetic ancestry cluster associated with self-reported Caucasian donors. The aim of the study was to test whether cataloging public T cell receptors could identify signatures of past pathogen exposure. Using immunosequencing, the study profiled T cell repertoires from 640 or so subjects and related those repertoires to cytomegalovirus serostatus. In addition to the first cohort of 500 to 850 subjects, a separate validation cohort of 130 or so different subjects was used. The study combined high-throughput TCR immunosequencing, statistical association of individual TCRs with disease status, and machine learning to predict cytomegalovirus infection status. A later analysis re-examined previously published TCR beta repertoires from about 670 donors and added high-resolution HLA genotyping to investigate patterns of TCR occurrence. Rather than drawing on any new phenotypic data, the later analysis identified candidate immune exposures from TCR beta sequences and the way those sequences occurred across donors. In an earlier analysis of a few hundred of the donors, high-throughput TCR beta sequencing was used to judge whether each TCR beta V gene segment behaved as functional or pseudogenic. Donor age, sex, ethnicity and CMV serostatus were compiled together with the repertoire data. A later genetic analysis used genome-wide SNP genotypes for about 65% of the 666 donors, treating that subset as a discovery cohort. Every repertoire in the discovery cohort had been generated on one and the same sequencing platform. HLA typing covered class I and class II loci at four-digit resolution. Typing coverage varied by locus: roughly 620-640 donors for A, B, C, DRB1 and DQB1; under 550 for DQA1; about 570 for DPA1; 400 to 480 for DPB1. Five DR-DQ haplotypes were treated as single units for association and clustering because of strong linkage in the cohort. Among some 400 genotyped donors of the cohort, an average of around 240,000 unique TCR beta nucleotide sequences were sequenced per donor, roughly 20% of them non-productive.

Study-level results and caveats: The sequencing pipeline was judged likely to have produced a cluster of highly shared sequence variants as a technical artifact. The only immune exposure information available for the cohort was CMV serostatus. The study listed over 150 TCR beta chains as associated with cytomegalovirus. Compared with equally common non-associated chains, HLA-associated TCR beta chains in a later analysis were more clonally expanded and had lower generation probabilities. A later analysis found that TCR association rates varied across HLA loci, with DRB1 alleles showing the most associated TCRs and HLA-C alleles the fewest. Presence/absence analyses assumed roughly uniform sequencing depth across donors, an assumption that may not hold. Because HLA typing was missing for some donors at each locus, association tests included only the typed subset. Some IMGT-functional V segments, including TRBV6-2 and TRBV6-3, could not be distinguished by the 87-base-pair reads and were therefore excluded. An earlier analysis of around 500 of the donors showed that most TCR beta V segments appeared in productive rearrangements either about 87% or about 30% of the time, which broadly matched IMGT annotations. In this cohort, only TCR beta chains were sequenced, and detectable features were limited by the absence of alpha or paired-chain data. Specific HLA alleles were associated with 15,000 to 20,000 TCR beta sequences at a false discovery rate of 0.05 in a later analysis. Most TCR sequences were seen in very few donors, while some public TCRs were found in many individuals. In a later analysis, several top co-occurrence clusters were reported to appear linked to parvovirus B19, influenza, CMV and Epstein-Barr virus. A further reported finding was that TCR beta sequences accurately predicted the HLA-A and HLA-B alleles for most subjects in the first cohort. In a later genetic analysis, a missense DCLRE1C variant was associated with V-gene and J-gene trimming of TCR beta chains, and the association was replicated in an independent cohort. In a later genetic analysis, fewer N-insertions in productive TCRs were reported among donors in an Asian-associated ancestry cluster than the roughly 670-donor mean. The authors suggested that the approach could potentially be generalized to other disease states and immunological phenotypes. Because counts were too low, about 15 rarely observed V segments, including chromosome 9 orphons, were left out of the earlier analysis of 500 to 650 of the donors. In vitro tests confirmed that a few of the cytomegalovirus-associated TCR beta chains recognize cytomegalovirus antigens. Assigning TCR associations to individual alleles was difficult when HLA alleles, especially DR and DQ, strongly co-occurred. Correlated functional status among segregating V segments might be attributable to linkage disequilibrium, but an unknown experimental factor could not be ruled out. In a later analysis, most CMV-associated TCR beta chains were found to appear HLA-restricted, with HLA associations seemingly driven largely by CMV exposure. The classifier was reported to diagnose cytomegalovirus status with high specificity and sensitivity in both the original cohort and the validation cohort.

CDR1 and CDR2, per the germline V gene (reference sequence), are LNHDA and SQIVND. At the junction V is shortened by 6 bases and J by 8 bases, with 8 bases in between. The CDR3, cysteine through phenylalanine, is 12 amino acids long. Only the CDR3 region is kept as DNA, spanning 36 bases read in frame from base 1. The receptor library was made with the immunoSEQ multiplex PCR assay. For the multiplex PCR, a mixture combining 60 forward primers for TCR Vbeta segments and 13 reverse primers for TCR Jbeta segments was used. Amplification of the CDR3 region of rearranged TCR beta genes was performed with a multiplex PCR assay on genomic DNA. The Illumina HiSeq System was used to sequence the amplified TCR beta libraries as 87-base-pair reads. The published analysis was carried out like this. In a later analysis, roughly 80 million unique TCR beta chains were counted across the roughly 700 repertoires, and around 11 million of these chains were shared by at least two donors. A nearest-neighbor algorithm error-corrected the raw reads and collapsed the reads into unique sequences, merging closely related sequences to remove PCR and sequencing errors. To assign V, D and J gene segments, CDR3 sequences were aligned to IMGT reference sequences. For a sequence to be retained, a match of at least six nucleotides to both a V gene segment and a J gene segment was required. Rearrangements were called productive when the CDR3 lacked stop codons and stayed in frame with V and J; all others were non-productive. CDR3 was defined by IMGT convention, running from the second conserved V-encoded cysteine to the conserved J-encoded phenylalanine. In an earlier analysis of more than 550 of the donors, sequences lacking an unambiguous match to a single V gene segment were excluded. An earlier analysis of over 450 of the donors classified V segments as functional when productive rearrangements were above 56.7% and as segregating when the standard deviation between donors was above 5%. A statistical classification framework was built for diagnosing cytomegalovirus status from the catalog of TCR beta chain sequences. A later analysis assigned V and J genes by comparing TCR nucleotide sequences with IMGT/GENE-DB human TR gene sequences. Using the TCRdist pipeline, a later analysis assigned CDR3 sequences along with most-parsimonious VDJ recombination scenarios. A later analysis defined each TCR beta chain by its CDR3 amino acid sequence plus V-gene family, and excluded reads lacking a unique V-gene family. To address suspected cross-contamination and a sequencing artifact, a later analysis removed around 590 highly shared, low-generation-probability nucleotide sequences. A later analysis calculated a clonal expansion index for each public chain from normalized within-repertoire ranks of inferred template counts. In a later analysis, generation probabilities were computed using a VDJ recombination model fitted to out-of-frame rearrangements, and the results were checked against IGoR. A later analysis scored TCR-TCR, TCR-HLA and TCR-CMV co-occurrence with hypergeometric tests, applying a repertoire-size bias correction to TCR pairs. To estimate false discovery rates, a later analysis permuted the HLA or CMV assignments 20 times. In a later analysis, co-occurring TCRs were grouped using DBSCAN, and TCRdist sequence similarity was added for clustering within HLA-allele-positive subsets. Co-occurrence clustering excluded repertoires with fewer than 30,000 or more than 120,000 public chains, plus five with anomalous nucleotide sharing. What TCRdb holds here is the immuneACCESS table cut down to in-frame rearrangements. Part of the clones is not present; checked against another copy, under half of the missing clones reflect an unresolved V gene, and the others are unexplained. V and J calls and clone size are those listed in that table; D and trimming were worked out from the DNA. The sample data list 190,000 or so clones, and about four fifths of these were observed just once. About 0.1% of the sample belongs to the ten largest clones.

A word on this clone: Its cognate antigen has yet to be identified. Base qualities are missing; no much larger clone stands one base away.

The cohort consisted of fewer than 700 healthy bone marrow donors. All cohort members were sampled while nominally healthy, although unrecorded immune exposures were likely present. The donor tested CMV seronegative, placing the donor among the 350 or so seronegative members of the cohort. A peripheral blood sample was collected from each donor, and TCR beta sequencing was performed on peripheral blood mononuclear cells. The Qiagen DNeasy Blood Extraction Kit was used to extract genomic DNA from the blood cell samples. Sequences were obtained from PBMCs. The chain links TRBV19 with TRBJ1-6; a confident D gene designation cannot be given. The receptor was isolated from a boy aged 2 to 10 in good health and CMV-seronegative. The nucleotide sequence is given as TGTGCCAGTAGGAAAACGGATTCACCCCTCCACTTT. It translates to CASRKTDSPLHF.